This TCR beta chain was recorded in a study of blood T cell repertoires in COVID-19. Study-wide background: COVID-19 samples collected from the United States, Italy and Spain covered acute and convalescent phases.

In the original analysis: Cell counts per sample came from amplifying reference gene primers. Clones were read by immunoSEQ multiplex PCR, and TCRdb kept only the in-frame ones, dropping some. D and trimming were read from the DNA, whereas the V and J calls and clone size are those reported in that table. The table lists some 200,000 clones, about nine tenths of them singletons. Germline loops: CDR1 MNHEY, CDR2 SVGAGI. V lost 9 bases, J lost 5 bases, and 8 bases stayed unmatched. There are 15 residues in the CDR3. The sequenced sample was peripheral blood. This rearrangement joins TRBV6-5 to TRBJ2-1; 12 bases line up with TRBD2. The receptor's source is an elderly man with acute or convalescent COVID-19. The CDR3 spells CASLAGGTGNNEQFF. Here the CDR3 DNA reads TGTGCCAGTCTAGCGGGGGGGACAGGGAACAATGAGCAGTTCTTC.